This T cell receptor (beta chain) was found in a study of cytomegalovirus exposure and HLA in healthy donors. This CDR3 region has 14 residues. The germline V gene has CDR1 SGHRS and CDR2 YFSETQ. V was trimmed by 4 bases and J by 1 base, leaving 8 bases between them. Both 60 Vbeta primers and 13 Jbeta primers went into the PCR. The data were produced by immunoSEQ multiplex PCR, yet TCRdb's version contains in-frame clones alone and is incomplete. The sample carries approximately 140,000 clones, around 60% recorded once. The sample was PBMCs. The chain joins TRBV5-1 to TRBJ2-2; D gene unclear. This clonotype was sampled from a woman aged 55-69 years in good health and CMV-seropositive. CDR3 protein: CASSPNLNTGELFF. CDR3 in DNA: TGCGCCAGCAGCCCTAATCTGAACACCGGGGAGCTGTTTTTT. Full variable domain (rest looked up from reference TRBV5-1 and TRBJ2-2): KAGVTQTPRYLIKTRGQQVTLSCSPISGHRSVSWYQQTPGQGLQFLFEYFSETQRNKGNFPGRFSGRQFSNSRSEMNVSTLELGDSALYLCASSPNLNTGELFFGEGSRLTVL.